Reported below is one T cell receptor (beta chain). Its antigen is as yet unknown. Use of 60 Vbeta and 13 Jbeta primers characterized the PCR. Sequenced by immunoSEQ multiplex PCR; TCRdb stores in-frame clones only, minus some. This sample yields roughly 200,000 clones, of which around 77% are seen a single time; 2% to 2.5% belongs to the top ten. The data were taken from a study of cytomegalovirus exposure and HLA in healthy donors. Looking at the study overall: Falling in the Caucasian-associated ancestry cluster were 80% to 90% of 350 to 400 genotyped donors. Findings of the study overall: Earlier analysis found most TCR beta V segments productive about 87% or about 30% of the time. Cytomegalovirus association was listed for 170 or so TCR beta chains. The authors later found TCR association rates varying by HLA locus, with DRB1 most and HLA-C fewest.

The source is a man between 60 and 75 years old in good health and CMV-seronegative. Source material: PBMCs.

CDR3 region: CASSLAGQGVTEAFF. As DNA, the CDR3 is TGTGCCAGCAGCTTAGCCGGGCAGGGGGTCACTGAAGCTTTCTTT. The chain employs TRBV7-8 and TRBJ1-1; 7 bases match TRBD1. Germline CDR1 is SGHVS and CDR2 is FQNEAQ. CDR3 length: 15 residues. With V trimmed by 0 bases and J by 4 bases, 5 bases remained unmatched.